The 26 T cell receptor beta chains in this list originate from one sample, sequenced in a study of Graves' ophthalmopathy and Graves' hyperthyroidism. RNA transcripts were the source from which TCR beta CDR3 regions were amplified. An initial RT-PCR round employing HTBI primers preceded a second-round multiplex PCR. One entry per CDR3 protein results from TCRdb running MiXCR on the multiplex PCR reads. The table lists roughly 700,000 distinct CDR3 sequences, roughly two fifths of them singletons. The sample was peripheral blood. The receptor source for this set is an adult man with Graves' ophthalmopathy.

The CDR3 sequence is CASYTGKWQPQHF. CDR3 DNA sequence: TGTGCCAGCTATACAGGGAAATGGCAGCCCCAGCATTTT. This chain joins TRBV24-1 and TRBJ1-5, with TRBD1 as a possible D gene (6 bases). The CDR3 runs to 13 residues. Germline CDR1 is KGHDR and CDR2 is SFDVKD. V was trimmed by 11 bases and J by 7 bases, leaving 17 bases between them.

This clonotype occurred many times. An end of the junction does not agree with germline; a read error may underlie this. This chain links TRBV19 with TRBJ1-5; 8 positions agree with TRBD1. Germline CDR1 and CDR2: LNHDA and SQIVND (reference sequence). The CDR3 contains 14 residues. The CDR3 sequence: CASRPGQGKQPQHF. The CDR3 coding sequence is TGTGCCAGTAGACCCGGACAGGGCAAACAGCCCCAGCATTTT.

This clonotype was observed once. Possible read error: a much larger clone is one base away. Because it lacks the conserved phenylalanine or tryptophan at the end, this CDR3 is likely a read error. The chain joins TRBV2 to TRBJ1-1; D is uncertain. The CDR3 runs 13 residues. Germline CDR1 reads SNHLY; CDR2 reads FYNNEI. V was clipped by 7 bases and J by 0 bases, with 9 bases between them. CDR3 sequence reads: CASTKSMNTEAFL. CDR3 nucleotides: TGTGCCAGCACGAAGAGCATGAACACTGAAGCTTTCCTT.

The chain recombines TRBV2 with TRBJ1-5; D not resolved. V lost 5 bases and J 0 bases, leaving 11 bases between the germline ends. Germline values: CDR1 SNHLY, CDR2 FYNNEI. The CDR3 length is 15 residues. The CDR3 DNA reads TGTGCCAGCAGTTACTCGGGTCATAGCAATCAGCCCCAGCATTTT. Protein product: CASSYSGHSNQPQHF.

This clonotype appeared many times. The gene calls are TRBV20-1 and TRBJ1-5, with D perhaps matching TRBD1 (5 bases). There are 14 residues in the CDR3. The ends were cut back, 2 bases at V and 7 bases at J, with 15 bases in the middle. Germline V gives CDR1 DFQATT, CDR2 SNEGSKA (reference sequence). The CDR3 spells CSARRAQGVQPQHF. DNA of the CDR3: TGCAGTGCTAGACGTGCCCAGGGCGTGCAGCCCCAGCATTTT.

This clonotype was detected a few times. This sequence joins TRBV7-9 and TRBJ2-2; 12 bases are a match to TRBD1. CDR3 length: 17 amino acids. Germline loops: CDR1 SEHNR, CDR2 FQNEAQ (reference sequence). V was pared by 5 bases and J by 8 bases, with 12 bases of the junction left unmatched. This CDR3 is CASSPRPGQGASGELFF. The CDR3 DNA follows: TGTGCCAGCAGCCCTCGCCCGGGACAGGGGGCGAGTGGGGAGCTGTTTTTT.

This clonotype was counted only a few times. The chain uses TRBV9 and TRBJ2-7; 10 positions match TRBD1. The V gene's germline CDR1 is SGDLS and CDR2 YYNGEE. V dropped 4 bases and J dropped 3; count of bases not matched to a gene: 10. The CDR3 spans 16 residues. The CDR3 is CASSQEGTGVRYEQYF. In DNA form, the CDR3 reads TGTGCCAGCAGCCAAGAAGGGACAGGGGTGCGCTACGAGCAGTACTTC.

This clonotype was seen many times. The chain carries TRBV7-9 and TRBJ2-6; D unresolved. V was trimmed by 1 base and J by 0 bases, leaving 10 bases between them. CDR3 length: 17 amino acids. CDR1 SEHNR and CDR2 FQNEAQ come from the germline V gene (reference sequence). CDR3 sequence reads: CASSLGTSSSGANVLTF. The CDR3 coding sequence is TGTGCCAGCAGCTTAGGAACATCTAGCTCTGGGGCCAACGTCCTGACTTTC.

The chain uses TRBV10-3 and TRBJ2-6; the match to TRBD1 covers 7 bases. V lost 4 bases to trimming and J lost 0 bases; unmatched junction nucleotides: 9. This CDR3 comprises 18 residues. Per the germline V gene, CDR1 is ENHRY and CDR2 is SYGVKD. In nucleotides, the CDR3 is TGTGCCATCAGTGGGAGACAGGGTTACGACTCTGGGGCCAACGTCCTGACTTTC. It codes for CAISGRQGYDSGANVLTF.

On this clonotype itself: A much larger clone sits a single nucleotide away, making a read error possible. CDR3 region: CASSKVRGGGYTF. In nucleotides, the CDR3 is TGTGCCAGCAGCAAAGTGCGGGGCGGCGGCTACACCTTC. V and J are TRBV7-2 and TRBJ1-2; D perhaps matches TRBD1 (5 bases). V gave up 5 bases and J gave up 8 bases, with 15 bases separating them. The germline V gene has CDR1 SGHTA and CDR2 FQGNSA. The CDR3 totals 13 residues. Complete variable domain (other parts from reference TRBV7-2 and TRBJ1-2): GAGVSQSPSNKVTEKGKDVELRCDPISGHTALYWYRQSLGQGLEFLIYFQGNSAPDKSGLPSDRFSAERTGGSVSTLTIQRTQQEDSAVYLCASSKVRGGGYTFGSGTRLTVV.

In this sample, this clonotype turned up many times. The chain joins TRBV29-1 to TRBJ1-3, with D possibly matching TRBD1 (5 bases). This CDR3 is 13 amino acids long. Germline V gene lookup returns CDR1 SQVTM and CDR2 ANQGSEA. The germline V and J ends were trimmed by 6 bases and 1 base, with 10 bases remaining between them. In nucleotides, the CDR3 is TGCAGCGTCGGGGGGGGTTCTGGAAACACCATATATTTT. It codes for CSVGGGSGNTIYF. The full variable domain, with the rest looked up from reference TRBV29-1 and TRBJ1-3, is SAVISQKPSRDICQRGTSLTIQCQVDSQVTMMFWYRQQPGQSLTLIATANQGSEATYESGFVIDKFPISRPNLTFSTLTVSNMSPEDSSIYLCSVGGGSGNTIYFGEGSWLTVV.

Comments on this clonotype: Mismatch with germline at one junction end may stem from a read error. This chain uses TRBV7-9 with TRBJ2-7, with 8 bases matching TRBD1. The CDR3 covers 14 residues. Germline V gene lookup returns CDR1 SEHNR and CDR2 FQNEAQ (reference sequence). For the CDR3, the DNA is TGTGCCGGCAGCTCTTGGACAGGGAGCCACGAGCAGTACTTC. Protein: CAGSSWTGSHEQYF.

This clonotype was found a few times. CDR3 nucleotide sequence: TGTGCCAGCAGCTACAGGGGTCCGGGGGAGCTGTTTTTT. This translates into CASSYRGPGELFF. The rearrangement links TRBV7-9 to TRBJ2-2; TRBD1 matches 7 bases. V gave up 4 bases and J gave up 8 bases; unmatched junction bases: 4. Germline-derived CDR1 and CDR2 are SEHNR and FQNEAQ (reference sequence). The CDR3 sequence is 13 residues long.

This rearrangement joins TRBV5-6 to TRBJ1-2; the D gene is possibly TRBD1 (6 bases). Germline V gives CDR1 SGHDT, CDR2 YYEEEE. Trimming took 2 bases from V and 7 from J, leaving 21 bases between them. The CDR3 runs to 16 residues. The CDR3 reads CASSFETGGPGRGYTF. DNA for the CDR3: TGTGCCAGCAGCTTCGAGACAGGAGGGCCAGGCCGTGGCTACACCTTC. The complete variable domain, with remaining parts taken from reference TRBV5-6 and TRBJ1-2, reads DAGVTQSPTHLIKTRGQQVTLRCSPKSGHDTVSWYQQALGQGPQFIFQYYEEEERQRGNFPDRFSGHQFPNYSSELNVNALLLGDSALYLCASSFETGGPGRGYTFGSGTRLTVV.

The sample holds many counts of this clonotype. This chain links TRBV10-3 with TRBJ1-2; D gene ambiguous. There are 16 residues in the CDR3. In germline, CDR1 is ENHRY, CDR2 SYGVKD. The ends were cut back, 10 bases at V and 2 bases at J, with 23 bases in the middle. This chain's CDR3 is CATNQAGEILNYGYTF. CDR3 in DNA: TGTGCCACGAACCAGGCCGGGGAGATCCTCAACTATGGCTACACCTTC.

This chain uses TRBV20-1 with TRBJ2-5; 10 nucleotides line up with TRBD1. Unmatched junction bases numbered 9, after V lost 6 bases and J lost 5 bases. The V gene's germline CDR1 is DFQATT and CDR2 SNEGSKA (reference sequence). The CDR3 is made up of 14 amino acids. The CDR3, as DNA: TGCAGTGCCGTCCGGGACAGGGGAGGGGAGACCCAGTACTTC. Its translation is CSAVRDRGGETQYF.

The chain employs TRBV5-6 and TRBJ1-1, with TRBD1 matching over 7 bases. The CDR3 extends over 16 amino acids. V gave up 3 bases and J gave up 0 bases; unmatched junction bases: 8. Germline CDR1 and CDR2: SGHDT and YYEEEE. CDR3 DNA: TGTGCCAGCAGCTCCGTTGGACAGGAGCTGAACACTGAAGCTTTCTTT. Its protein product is CASSSVGQELNTEAFF.

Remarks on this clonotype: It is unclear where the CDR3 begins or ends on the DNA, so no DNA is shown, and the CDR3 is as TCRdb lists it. CDR3 sequence: CSLDRGVGQGIEYF. This sequence joins TRBV29-1 and TRBJ2-7; the table's D call TRBD1 went unverified against the DNA. The germline CDR1 and CDR2 sequences are SQVTM and ANQGSEA. The CDR3 region is 14 residues in length, termini included.

The CDR3, as DNA: TGTGCCAGCAGCTCGACCAGGGCTTTCGAGCAGTACTTC. It codes for CASSSTRAFEQYF. The genes are TRBV2 and TRBJ2-7; D is perhaps TRBD1 (5 bases). Trimming left V 6 bases short and J 6 bases short, with 15 bases between. The germline CDR1 and CDR2 sequences are SNHLY and FYNNEI. There are 13 residues in the CDR3.

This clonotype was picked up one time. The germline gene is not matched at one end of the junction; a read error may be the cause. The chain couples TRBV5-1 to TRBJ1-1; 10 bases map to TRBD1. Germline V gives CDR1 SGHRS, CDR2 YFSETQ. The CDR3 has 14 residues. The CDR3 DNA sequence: TGCACCAGCACCAGGACAGGGGGGAACACTGAGGCTTTCTTT. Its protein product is CTSTRTGGNTEAFF.

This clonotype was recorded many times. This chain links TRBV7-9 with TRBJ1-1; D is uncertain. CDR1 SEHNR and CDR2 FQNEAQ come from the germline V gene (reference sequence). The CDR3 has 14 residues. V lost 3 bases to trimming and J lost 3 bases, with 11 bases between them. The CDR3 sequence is CASSFEQMDTEAFF. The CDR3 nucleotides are TGTGCCAGCAGCTTTGAACAGATGGACACTGAAGCTTTCTTT. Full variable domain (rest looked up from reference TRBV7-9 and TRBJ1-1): DTGVSQNPRHKITKRGQNVTFRCDPISEHNRLYWYRQTLGQGPEFLTYFQNEAQLEKSRLLSDRFSAERPKGSFSTLEIQRTEQGDSAMYLCASSFEQMDTEAFFGQGTRLTVV.

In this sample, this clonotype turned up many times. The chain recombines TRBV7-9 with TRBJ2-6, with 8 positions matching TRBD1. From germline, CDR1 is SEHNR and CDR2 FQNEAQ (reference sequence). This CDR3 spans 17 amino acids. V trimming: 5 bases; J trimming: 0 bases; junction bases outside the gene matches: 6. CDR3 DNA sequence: TGTGCCAGCAGCCCCAGGGGGCTCGGCTCTGGGGCCAACGTCCTGACTTTC. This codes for CASSPRGLGSGANVLTF.

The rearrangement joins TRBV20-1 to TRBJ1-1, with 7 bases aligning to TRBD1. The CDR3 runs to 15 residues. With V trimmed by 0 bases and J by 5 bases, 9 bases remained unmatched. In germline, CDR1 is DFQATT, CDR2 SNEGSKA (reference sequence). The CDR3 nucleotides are TGCAGTGCTAGAGACGCTAAGACAGGGTGGACTGAAGCTTTCTTT. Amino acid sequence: CSARDAKTGWTEAFF.

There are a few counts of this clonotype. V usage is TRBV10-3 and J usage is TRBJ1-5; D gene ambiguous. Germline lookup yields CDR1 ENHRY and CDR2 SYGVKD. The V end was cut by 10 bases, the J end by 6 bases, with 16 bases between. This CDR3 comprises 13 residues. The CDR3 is CASSIGDSQPQHF. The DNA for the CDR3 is TGTGCCAGCAGCATCGGGGATTCTCAGCCCCAGCATTTT.

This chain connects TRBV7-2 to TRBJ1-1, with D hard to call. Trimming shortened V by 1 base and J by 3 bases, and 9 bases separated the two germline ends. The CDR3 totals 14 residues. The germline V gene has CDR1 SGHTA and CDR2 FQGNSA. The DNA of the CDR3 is TGTGCCAGCAGCTTAGGGAGGATCGACACTGAAGCTTTCTTT. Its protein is CASSLGRIDTEAFF. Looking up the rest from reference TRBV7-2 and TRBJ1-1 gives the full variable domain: GAGVSQSPSNKVTEKGKDVELRCDPISGHTALYWYRQSLGQGLEFLIYFQGNSAPDKSGLPSDRFSAERTGGSVSTLTIQRTQQEDSAVYLCASSLGRIDTEAFFGQGTRLTVV.

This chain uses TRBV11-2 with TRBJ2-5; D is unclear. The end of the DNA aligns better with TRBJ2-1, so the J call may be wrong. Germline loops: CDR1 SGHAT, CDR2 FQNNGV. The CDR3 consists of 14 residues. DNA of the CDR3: TGTGCCAGCAGCCCGGCCCTCGCTACCAATGAGCAGTTCTTC. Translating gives CASSPALATNEQFF.